This T cell receptor beta chain is drawn from a study of blood T cells in healthy people across ages. This CDR3 contains 14 residues. The germline V gene encodes CDR1 SGHKS and CDR2 YYEKEE (reference sequence). V dropped 0 bases and J dropped 6 bases, with 12 bases sitting between them. General observations from the study: Diversity of TCR beta correlated strongly with naive T cell percentage. Donors of long life had a larger count of naive CD4+ cells and greater diversity than aged donors. Older age coincided with a roughly linear decline in TCR beta diversity per million T cells.

Isolation per sample recovered at least 6.5 million PBMCs. With a J-beta primer mix and a sample-barcoded 5' primer, a second PCR ran roughly 6 to 11 cycles. MiXCR, run by TCRdb on the 5' RACE reads, gives a single entry per CDR3 protein. The repertoire consists of about 640,000 distinct CDR3 sequences, with about 53% occurring once and the leading ten covering roughly 34%. This clonotype appeared a few times. Its antigen is still unknown. Input material: blood. The chain combines TRBV5-5 with TRBJ1-1, with D perhaps TRBD1 (6 bases). This TCR was sampled from a man between 60 and 75 years old in good health. The DNA of the CDR3 is TGTGCCAGCAGCTTGGCCCTGACAGGACCTGAAGCTTTCTTT. Protein: CASSLALTGPEAFF. Based on the CDR3 plus reference TRBV5-5 and TRBJ1-1, the full variable domain is DAGVTQSPTHLIKTRGQQVTLRCSPISGHKSVSWYQQVLGQGPQFIFQYYEKEERGRGNFPDRFSARQFPNYSSELNVNALLLGDSALYLCASSLALTGPEAFFGQGTRLTVV.